What follows describes a single TCR beta chain. Per the original methods: Amplification of reference gene primers provided the estimated nucleated cell counts. Data came from immunoSEQ multiplex PCR; TCRdb stores just in-frame clones and leaves some out. The V and J calls and the clone size are those of that table, but D and trimming were determined from the DNA. In the table there are approximately 52,000 clones, less than 95% of which are singletons. This record comes from a study of blood T cell repertoires in COVID-19. Overall study: Samples representing acute and convalescent COVID-19 were sourced from the United States, Italy and Spain. The analysed material was cDNA or gDNA that came from T cells, B-cell-depleted T cells, or PBMCs.

The sequence was collected from a human donor in a cohort sampled during active COVID-19. Material: peripheral blood.

CDR3 coding DNA: TGTGCCAGCAGCCAGGCAGAGACAGCTGGGGCCAACGTCCTGACTTTC. It codes for CASSQAETAGANVLTF. V gene TRBV3-1 (or the pseudogene TRBV3-2) combines with J gene TRBJ2-6; perhaps TRBD1 as D (5 bases). The CDR3 totals 16 residues. Germline CDR1 is LGHDT and CDR2 is YNNKEL (reference sequence). Trimming shortened V by 3 bases and J by 2 bases, and 11 bases separated the two germline ends.